These 2 T cell receptor beta chains share one sample of origin, sequenced in a study of blood T cells in healthy people across ages. A J-beta primer mix and a sample-barcoded 5' primer were used in a second PCR of roughly 6 to 12 cycles. TCRdb passed the 5' RACE reads through MiXCR, listing each CDR3 protein once. Of 920,000 or so distinct CDR3 sequences listed, under 45% were seen once; the top ten hold approximately 17%. The sequenced sample consisted of blood. All receptors derive from a woman in her fifties or sixties in good health.

This clonotype occurred a few times. The chain recombines TRBV29-1 with TRBJ1-2; D is unresolved. V lost 3 bases, J lost 5 bases, and 7 bases lay in between. Germline V gene sequence: CDR1 SQVTM, CDR2 ANQGSEA. The CDR3 has 11 residues. This CDR3 reads CSVEERYGYTF. For the CDR3, the DNA is TGCAGCGTTGAGGAACGATATGGCTACACCTTC. The variable domain in full, with the rest retrieved from reference TRBV29-1 and TRBJ1-2, is SAVISQKPSRDICQRGTSLTIQCQVDSQVTMMFWYRQQPGQSLTLIATANQGSEATYESGFVIDKFPISRPNLTFSTLTVSNMSPEDSSIYLCSVEERYGYTFGSGTRLTVV.

This clonotype has more than one count but fewer than ten. The chain is built from TRBV6-5 and TRBJ2-7; tentative D call: TRBD1 (5 bases). Germline assignment: CDR1 MNHEY and CDR2 SVGAGI. V lost 2 bases, J lost 7 bases, and 21 bases lay in between. The CDR3 spans 16 residues. This CDR3 is CASSYHSQWGYNEQYF. For the CDR3, the DNA is TGTGCCAGCAGTTACCACAGCCAGTGGGGCTACAATGAGCAGTACTTC.